These 30 T cell receptor beta chains share one sample of origin, sequenced in a study of blood T cell repertoires in COVID-19. Sequencing was performed with immunoSEQ multiplex PCR; in TCRdb, only in-frame clones are kept and a portion is missing. The table shows about 670,000 clones, with 70% to 90% occurring only once. The specimen was peripheral blood. The receptors originated from a woman under 30 with acute or convalescent COVID-19.

V gene TRBV20-1 combines with J gene TRBJ1-1; D ambiguous. The V end was cut by 0 bases, the J end by 4 bases, with 3 bases between. CDR3 size: 11 residues. Germline CDR1 is DFQATT and CDR2 is SNEGSKA (reference sequence). In DNA, the CDR3 is TGCAGTGCTAGAGAACTCACTGAAGCTTTCTTT. Translating it yields CSARELTEAFF.

The chain carries TRBV5-8 and TRBJ1-5, with a weak D call TRBD1 (6 bases). V gave up 0 bases and J gave up 6 bases, with 10 bases separating them. Germline CDR1 is SGHTS and CDR2 is YDEGEE. The CDR3 runs 14 residues. CDR3 nucleotide sequence: TGTGCCAGCAGCTTGGTTTACAGGGCTCAGCCCCAGCATTTT. This sequence encodes CASSLVYRAQPQHF.

This clone was seen just once. The chain couples TRBV5-6 to TRBJ1-2; the match to TRBD1 covers 8 bases. V lost 4 bases and J lost 0; bases outside the gene matches: 11. The CDR3 length is 17 residues. Germline CDR1 SGHDT, CDR2 YYEEEE. CDR3 region: CASSVDRVYLSNYGYTF. DNA of the CDR3: TGTGCCAGCAGCGTGGACAGGGTCTACCTTTCTAACTATGGCTACACCTTC.

This clone was detected only a few times. The J gene is TRBJ1-1, the V gene TRBV29-1, with no clear D. The CDR3 covers 12 residues. Trimming cost V 1 base and J 3 bases, with 6 bases left between them. Germline V gene lookup returns CDR1 SQVTM and CDR2 ANQGSEA. CDR3 region: CSVEVSDTEAFF. For the CDR3, the DNA is TGCAGCGTTGAAGTTTCCGACACTGAAGCTTTCTTT.

The rearrangement links TRBV5-5 to TRBJ1-1; D not certain. Germline V lookup: CDR1 SGHKS, CDR2 YYEKEE (reference sequence). The CDR3 sequence is 12 residues long. V was pared by 4 bases and J by 3 bases, with 7 bases between. In nucleotides, the CDR3 is TGTGCCAGCAGCCGGAGAGACACTGAAGCTTTCTTT. Encoded protein: CASSRRDTEAFF.

This clone was found a few times. The chain links TRBV5-4 to TRBJ1-6; D may be TRBD1 (5 bases). V lost 0 bases and J 8 bases, leaving 12 bases between the germline ends. Germline-derived CDR1 and CDR2 are SGHNT and YYREEE (reference sequence). There are 15 residues in the CDR3. CDR3 in amino acids: CASSLDRGRHSPLHF. The CDR3 coding sequence is TGTGCCAGCAGCTTGGATAGGGGTAGGCATTCACCCCTCCACTTT.

The chain employs TRBV5-1 and TRBJ2-7; 8 positions match TRBD2. Unmatched junction bases numbered 6, after V lost 4 bases and J lost 3 bases. The CDR3 has 14 amino acids. The germline V gene encodes CDR1 SGHRS and CDR2 YFSETQ. Here the CDR3 reads CASSVSGEGYEQYF. The CDR3 nucleotides are TGCGCCAGCAGCGTTAGCGGGGAAGGCTACGAGCAGTACTTC.

The V and J genes are TRBV5-1 and TRBJ1-1; D not certain. In germline, CDR1 is SGHRS, CDR2 YFSETQ. The CDR3 is made up of 11 amino acids. With 4 bases removed from V and 8 bases from J, the gap between germline ends came to 9 bases. In DNA, the CDR3 is TGCGCCAGCAGCGGAGGGATGGAAGCTTTCTTT. Protein: CASSGGMEAFF.

This clone was observed a few times. The chain links TRBV7-3 to TRBJ2-3; 7 bases fit TRBD1. Germline V gene sequence: CDR1 SGHTA, CDR2 FQGTGA. The CDR3 runs 15 residues. After removal of 5 bases from V and 3 bases from J, the junction contained 8 bases not matched to a gene. The CDR3, as DNA: TGTGCCAGCAGCACCAAGGGGGCGCGGACAGATACGCAGTATTTT. This sequence encodes CASSTKGARTDTQYF.

The J gene is TRBJ2-2, the V gene TRBV10-3; the match to TRBD2 covers 8 bases. CDR1 and CDR2 (germline): ENHRY, SYGVKD. The CDR3 sequence is 11 residues long. The J segment lost 9 bases and the V segment lost 10 bases, leaving 4 bases of the junction unmatched. The CDR3 DNA reads as TGTGCCACCGGGGGGGCCCGGGAGCTGTTTTTT. Translating gives CATGGARELFF.

V usage is TRBV7-2 and J usage is TRBJ1-2; D call uncertain. CDR1 and CDR2 (germline): SGHTA, FQGNSA. Between the trimmed V and J ends, which lost 2 bases and 4 bases, there was a span of 17 bases. The CDR3 runs to 16 residues. CDR3 bases: TGTGCCAGCAGCTTAAATTTTGGTGTGCTGAGCTATGGCTACACCTTC. It translates to CASSLNFGVLSYGYTF.

This chain joins TRBV5-1 and TRBJ1-1; D unclear. Germline V gene sequence: CDR1 SGHRS, CDR2 YFSETQ. The CDR3 contains 14 residues. V lost 4 bases and J 4 bases, leaving 14 bases between the germline ends. The CDR3: CASSPAGEGTEAFF. The CDR3 DNA is TGCGCCAGCAGCCCCGCCGGGGAGGGCACTGAAGCTTTCTTT.

The genes are TRBV7-2 and TRBJ1-1, with 9 bases lining up with TRBD1. The length of the CDR3 is 14 residues. The J segment lost 2 bases and the V segment lost 4 bases, leaving 2 bases of the junction unmatched. Per germline, CDR1 SGHTA and CDR2 FQGNSA. DNA for the CDR3: TGTGCCAGCAGCTCGGGACAGGGAAACACTGAAGCTTTCTTT. Its translation is CASSSGQGNTEAFF. The full variable domain, rest sourced from reference TRBV7-2 and TRBJ1-1, is GAGVSQSPSNKVTEKGKDVELRCDPISGHTALYWYRQSLGQGLEFLIYFQGNSAPDKSGLPSDRFSAERTGGSVSTLTIQRTQQEDSAVYLCASSSGQGNTEAFFGQGTRLTVV.

This clone appeared a single time. The J gene is TRBJ1-2, the V gene TRBV18; D is unclear. The germline V gene encodes CDR1 KGHSH and CDR2 LQKENI. This CDR3 is 12 amino acids long. The V end lost 3 bases, the J end lost 5 bases, and 7 bases lay between the germline ends. The CDR3 nucleotides read TGTGCCAGCTCACCGCCGGGATATGGCTACACCTTC. Translating gives CASSPPGYGYTF.

This clone has a single count. The rearrangement joins TRBV29-1 to TRBJ2-7; 9 nucleotides match TRBD1. CDR1 SQVTM and CDR2 ANQGSEA come from the germline V gene. The junction had 10 bases not matched to a gene; V was cut back by 5 bases and J by 5 bases. This CDR3 spans 14 amino acids. Written as DNA, the CDR3 is TGCAGCGTTTGTTTCTGGGACAGGGTCGACGAGCAGTACTTC. Encoded protein: CSVCFWDRVDEQYF.

The chain couples TRBV7-8 to TRBJ2-5; TRBD2 aligns across 15 bases. The germline V gene has CDR1 SGHVS and CDR2 FQNEAQ. V was clipped by 3 bases and J by 4 bases; unmatched bases: 9. This CDR3 is built from 18 residues. In DNA, the CDR3 is TGTGCCAGCAGCTTGGGACTAGCGGGGGGCCGGAGCAGAGAGACCCAGTACTTC. Translated: CASSLGLAGGRSRETQYF.

This chain joins TRBV7-9 and TRBJ1-5, with D tentatively TRBD1 (5 bases). V was trimmed by 3 bases and J by 3 bases, leaving 6 bases between them. The germline CDR1 and CDR2 sequences are SEHNR and FQNEAQ (reference sequence). The CDR3 runs to 13 residues. The DNA for the CDR3 is TGTGCCAGCAGCTTCAGGGACAATCAGCCCCAGCATTTT. Translation gives CASSFRDNQPQHF.

V gene TRBV6-2 or TRBV6-3 combines with J gene TRBJ2-3; TRBD1 matches 8 bases. Trimming removed 6 bases from V and 5 bases from J; junction bases left unmatched: 10. CDR1 is MNHEY and CDR2 is SVGEGT in the germline V gene. The CDR3 covers 15 residues. CDR3 loop: CASSPDRVGGDTQYF. In nucleotides, the CDR3 is TGTGCCAGCAGCCCGGACAGGGTCGGGGGAGATACGCAGTATTTT.

V and J are TRBV2 and TRBJ1-5; D is ambiguous. There are 14 residues in the CDR3. Trimming stripped 4 bases from V and 5 bases from J, with 12 bases between. Germline V gene data show CDR1 as SNHLY and CDR2 as FYNNEI. The CDR3 here is CASSVKLLYQPQHF. The CDR3 bases are TGTGCCAGCAGTGTTAAACTCCTCTATCAGCCCCAGCATTTT.

This clone appeared a few times. The V gene is TRBV28, the J gene TRBJ2-3, with D possibly matching TRBD1 (5 bases). V was shortened by 5 bases and J by 0 bases, with 24 bases between the two germline ends. Germline CDR1 reads MDHEN; CDR2 reads SYDVKM. This CDR3 contains 19 residues. The CDR3 is CASSPSPILRVSSTDTQYF. CDR3 sequence (DNA): TGTGCCAGCAGTCCGTCACCTATCCTCAGGGTTAGTAGCACAGATACGCAGTATTTT.

The chain joins TRBV7-9 to TRBJ1-2; the D is unclear. The CDR3 length is 18 residues. Trimming stripped 2 bases from V and 0 bases from J, with 19 bases between. From germline, CDR1 is SEHNR and CDR2 FQNEAQ (reference sequence). The CDR3 is CASSLPGKDSGTNYGYTF. DNA of the CDR3: TGTGCCAGCAGCTTACCGGGGAAAGATTCAGGAACTAACTATGGCTACACCTTC.

CDR3 DNA sequence: TGTGCCAGCAGTTTAAAGGTCAGGCCCATATATTTT. Translation gives CASSLKVRPIYF. V is TRBV12-3 or TRBV12-4 and J is TRBJ1-3; D not certain. V was cut by 2 bases and J by 11 bases, with 10 bases left in between. This CDR3 is built from 12 residues.

The gene calls are TRBV12-3 or TRBV12-4 and TRBJ2-5; D remains ambiguous. There are 13 residues in the CDR3. Trimming removed 7 bases from V and 2 bases from J, with 11 bases in between. The CDR3 DNA sequence: TGTGCCAGCACCCCCACTTTACAAGAGACCCAGTACTTC. Translation gives CASTPTLQETQYF.

This clone was seen just once. This chain connects TRBV4-3 to TRBJ2-1, with D perhaps matching TRBD1 (8 bases). The CDR3 has 17 amino acids. V shed 0 bases and J shed 9 bases, with 21 bases lying between them. The germline gives CDR1 LGHNA, CDR2 YSLEER. CDR3 protein: CASSQDLSHRGRGEQFF. The CDR3 DNA sequence: TGCGCCAGCAGCCAAGATCTTTCACACAGGGGGAGGGGTGAGCAGTTCTTC.

This chain joins TRBV28 and TRBJ1-1; possibly TRBD1 for D (5 bases). With 2 bases removed from V and 6 bases from J, the gap between germline ends came to 13 bases. Germline CDR1 reads MDHEN; CDR2 reads SYDVKM. This CDR3 is built from 14 residues. CDR3 DNA: TGTGCCAGCAGTTTAAAGTTGCGGGGGGCTGAAGCTTTCTTT. It codes for CASSLKLRGAEAFF.

The chain recombines TRBV13 with TRBJ1-2; D possibly corresponds to TRBD1 (5 bases). Germline CDR1 is PRHDT and CDR2 is FYEKMQ (reference sequence). Trimming stripped 2 bases from V and 7 bases from J, with 17 bases between. The CDR3 totals 15 residues. This CDR3 is CASSLSSVAGPGYTF. CDR3 bases: TGTGCCAGCAGCTTATCGTCGGTCGCAGGGCCTGGCTACACCTTC.

This chain uses TRBV3-1 (or the pseudogene TRBV3-2) with TRBJ2-3, with TRBD1 matching 7 bases. After removal of 5 bases from V and 7 bases from J, the junction contained 3 bases not matched to a gene. The CDR3 extends over 12 amino acids. Germline V CDR1 and CDR2: LGHDT, YNNKEL (reference sequence). In nucleotides, the CDR3 is TGTGCCAGCAGCGTGACAGGGAATACGCAGTATTTT. Translation: CASSVTGNTQYF.

J is TRBJ1-1 and V is TRBV7-3; tentatively, D is TRBD1 (6 bases). In germline, CDR1 is SGHTA, CDR2 FQGTGA. CDR3 length equals 14 residues. The V end was cut by 1 base, the J end by 8 bases, with 14 bases between. DNA for the CDR3: TGTGCCAGCAGCTTAAACAGGGTCGACCCCGAAGCTTTCTTT. Translated: CASSLNRVDPEAFF.

The V gene is TRBV6-5, the J gene TRBJ2-3, with D perhaps matching TRBD1 (6 bases). The CDR3 is made up of 12 amino acids. CDR1 is MNHEY and CDR2 is SVGAGI in the germline V gene. Trimming removed 8 bases from V and 0 bases from J, with 6 bases in between. In nucleotides, the CDR3 is TGTGCCAGCGGACAGAGCACAGATACGCAGTATTTT. Its protein product is CASGQSTDTQYF.

J is TRBJ2-2 and V is TRBV27; possible D gene TRBD2, 6 bases. The V and J ends lost 2 bases and 4 bases respectively, with 8 bases between them. This CDR3 region has 14 residues. CDR1 and CDR2 from the germline V gene are MNHEY and SMNVEV (reference sequence). The CDR3 sequence: CASSLGGITGELFF. The CDR3 DNA sequence: TGTGCCAGCAGTTTAGGGGGGATCACCGGGGAGCTGTTTTTT.